The 12 T cell receptor beta chains below come from one sample, sequenced in a study of cytomegalovirus exposure and HLA in healthy donors. Amplification used 60 Vbeta primers and 13 Jbeta primers. Sequencing used immunoSEQ multiplex PCR; TCRdb keeps in-frame clones, though not all of them. The data show about 190,000 clones, 79% seen once. Sequenced input: PBMCs. The receptors derive from a woman between 18 and 29 years old in good health and CMV-seronegative.

This clone was found a few times. The gene calls are TRBV2 and TRBJ2-3, with TRBD1 as a possible D gene (6 bases). V was shortened by 8 bases and J by 1 base, with 10 bases between the two germline ends. CDR3 length equals 13 residues. Germline lookup yields CDR1 SNHLY and CDR2 FYNNEI. The CDR3: CASQRQGTDTQYF. In DNA, the CDR3 is TGTGCCAGCCAAAGACAGGGCACAGATACGCAGTATTTT.

The chain has TRBV4-1 and TRBJ1-5; 9 bases fit TRBD1. With V trimmed by 1 base and J by 7 bases, 5 bases remained unmatched. This CDR3 has 15 residues. Germline-derived CDR1 and CDR2 are MGHRA and YSYEKL. The chain's CDR3 is CASSQVADRGQPQHF. CDR3 bases: TGCGCCAGCAGCCAAGTTGCGGACAGGGGCCAGCCCCAGCATTTT.

The V call is TRBV30, the J call TRBJ2-3, with a tentative D call TRBD2 (6 bases). Germline lookup yields CDR1 GTSNPN and CDR2 SVGIG (reference sequence). The length of the CDR3 is 13 residues. Trimming left V 5 bases short and J 4 bases short, with 13 bases between. CDR3 DNA sequence: TGTGCCTGGTCCCCGGGAGTCCCAGATACGCAGTATTTT. Residues: CAWSPGVPDTQYF. Combining the CDR3 with reference TRBV30 and TRBJ2-3 gives the whole variable domain SQTIHQWPATLVQPVGSPLSLECTVEGTSNPNLYWYRQAAGRGLQLLFYSVGIGQISSEVPQNLSASRPQDRQFILSSKKLLLSDSGFYLCAWSPGVPDTQYFGPGTRLTVL.

The chain uses TRBV9 and TRBJ2-5, with 7 bases aligning to TRBD1. V lost 0 bases and J lost 4; bases outside the gene matches: 9. Germline-derived CDR1 and CDR2 are SGDLS and YYNGEE. This CDR3 comprises 16 residues. CDR3: CASSVATGWGVETQYF. CDR3 DNA sequence: TGTGCCAGCAGCGTAGCGACAGGGTGGGGAGTAGAGACCCAGTACTTC.

The V call is TRBV5-8, the J call TRBJ1-2, with 10 bases that match TRBD1. The CDR3 is made up of 15 amino acids. Per germline, CDR1 SGHTS and CDR2 YDEGEE. J was trimmed by 6 bases and V by 4 bases; bases with no gene match: 9. CDR3: CASSPRQGAPHGYTF. The CDR3 DNA sequence: TGTGCCAGCAGCCCTAGACAGGGGGCTCCACATGGCTACACCTTC. The whole variable domain, filled in from reference TRBV5-8 and TRBJ1-2, reads EAGVTQSPTHLIKTRGQQATLRCSPISGHTSVYWYQQALGLGLQFLLWYDEGEERNRGNFPPRFSGRQFPNYSSELNVNALELEDSALYLCASSPRQGAPHGYTFGSGTRLTVV.

The genes are TRBV20-1 and TRBJ2-5; D is unresolved. In germline, CDR1 is DFQATT, CDR2 SNEGSKA (reference sequence). V gave up 7 bases and J gave up 0 bases, with 6 bases separating them. The CDR3 extends over 11 amino acids. CDR3 DNA sequence: TGCAGTGGGCAGAACCAAGAGACCCAGTACTTC. Its translation: CSGQNQETQYF.

This chain uses TRBV10-3 with TRBJ1-1; 9 bases are shared with TRBD1. V shed 1 base, J shed 4 bases, and the junction held 7 bases outside the gene matches. The CDR3 covers 16 residues. The V gene's germline CDR1 is ENHRY and CDR2 SYGVKD. Here the CDR3 reads CAISEFGTGLITEAFF. CDR3 nucleotide sequence: TGTGCCATCAGTGAGTTCGGGACAGGGTTGATCACTGAAGCTTTCTTT.

The rearrangement uses TRBV4-2 and TRBJ1-4, with unresolved D. Germline V lookup: CDR1 LGHNA, CDR2 YNFKEQ. V lost 1 base and J 0 bases, leaving 12 bases between the germline ends. CDR3 length equals 17 residues. The CDR3 sequence: CASSQAPLASTNEKLFF. For the CDR3, the DNA is TGTGCCAGCAGCCAAGCCCCGTTAGCCTCAACTAATGAAAAACTGTTTTTT.

This chain links TRBV2 with TRBJ2-3; no definite D call. Germline assignment: CDR1 SNHLY and CDR2 FYNNEI. Trimming stripped 7 bases from V and 0 bases from J, with 20 bases between. The CDR3 has 17 amino acids. The CDR3 DNA follows: TGTGCCAGCACCCCTCGGCAACAACAGATAAGCACAGATACGCAGTATTTT. It specifies CASTPRQQQISTDTQYF.

This rearrangement joins TRBV6-5 to TRBJ1-5; 8 bases line up with TRBD1. V shed 6 bases, J shed 4 bases, and the junction held 5 bases outside the gene matches. Germline V lookup: CDR1 MNHEY, CDR2 SVGAGI. This CDR3 is built from 14 residues. In DNA form, the CDR3 reads TGTGCCAGCAGAAGGACAGGGACAAATCAGCCCCAGCATTTT. This translates into CASRRTGTNQPQHF.

The chain couples TRBV10-1 to TRBJ1-1; D unresolved. Trimming took 6 bases from V and 3 from J, leaving 11 bases between them. There are 13 residues in the CDR3. Germline V lookup: CDR1 WNHNN, CDR2 SYGVQD (reference sequence). The DNA of the CDR3 is TGCGCCAGCAGGATCAGCGAACACACTGAAGCTTTCTTT. Translating gives CASRISEHTEAFF.

The V gene is TRBV9, the J gene TRBJ2-7; TRBD1 aligns across 9 bases. Germline V gene lookup returns CDR1 SGDLS and CDR2 YYNGEE. V shed 4 bases, J shed 4 bases, and the junction held 9 bases outside the gene matches. The CDR3 is 15 residues long. This CDR3 reads CASSLSGQGLYEQYF. The CDR3 bases are TGTGCCAGCAGCTTATCGGGACAGGGTCTTTACGAGCAGTACTTC.